This T cell receptor (beta chain) stems from a study of blood T cell dynamics during melanoma immunotherapy (dated by TCRdb to about 2020). Turning to the overall study: Patients with metastatic melanoma were treated with first-line pembrolizumab or nivolumab plus ipilimumab as standard of care in the United Kingdom. To find early correlates of response, peripheral T cell receptor repertoires were profiled in metastatic melanoma patients before and after one cycle of checkpoint inhibitor therapy. The training cohort consisted of consecutive patients, while an additional independent group of patients from the same centre was pooled to form an external validation set.

Every bulk PBMC sample was loaded with the same fixed amount of about 370 ng of DNA. TCR beta CDR3 sequences were amplified from genomic DNA using the immunoSEQ TCRb Assay kit according to manufacturer instructions. The KAPA Library Quantification Kit for Illumina platforms was used to quantify the pooled libraries by qPCR. Sequencing of the pooled libraries was done on an Illumina NextSeq 500, with clustering at 0.6-1.1 pM. As for the original processing: TCR data were analyzed using immunoSEQ ANALYZER and the R LymphoSeq package. A rearrangement efficiency score was calculated as productive divided by the sum of productive and non-productive CDR3 sequences. Clonality was measured with the Gini coefficient and diversity with the Renyi index at alpha=1, compared pairwise between timepoints within each patient. Clonal relatedness used an edit distance of 3, and repertoire similarity used the Bhattacharyya coefficient, both computed in LymphoSeq. Linear discriminant analysis on week-3 changes in clonality and diversity was built with the R MASS and caret packages to classify response. TCRdb stores this immuneACCESS table with in-frame sequences only. Part of the clones is absent; in the studies checked, under half of the shortfall reflects unresolved V genes, and no reason is known for the rest. For V, J and clone size, that table is used; D and trimming come from the DNA. Present in this sample are 3,500 to 5,500 clones, around 81% of which were seen just once. The ten largest clones capture less than 60% of the sample.

From cysteine to phenylalanine, the CDR3 is 13 amino acids long. The entry retains the CDR3 DNA only, 39 bases that are in frame from base 1. Between the V and J ends, shortened by 3 bases and 4 bases respectively, the junction contains 7 bases. CDR1 and CDR2, looked up from the germline V gene, are SGHTA and FQGNSA. General study outcomes and caveats: The relatively small sample size was acknowledged as something that could potentially limit how far the results can be generalized. The study could not determine whether the T cell clones driving repertoire changes were melanoma-specific or reflected general immune activation. Unlike progressors, patients who went on to achieve disease control showed a bifurcated reorganization of the PBMC repertoire at W3, with either increased clonality or increased diversity.

Concerning this clone: Its target antigen remains unknown. No quality values exist for individual bases; no much larger clone is one base distant.

Interpreted using the paper, the time point label stands for: week 3, after first cycle of checkpoint inhibitor. Blood samples were collected before treatment (T0) and at week 3 (W3), after the first cycle of checkpoint blockade. Except for a couple of patients with rapid clinical progression, response was assessed 12 weeks after the first infusion by RECIST 1.1; disease control meant complete response, partial response or stable disease. Patients with prior systemic cancer treatment, concomitant immunosuppressant therapy or synchronous other active malignancies were excluded. Both bulk PBMC and plasma cell-free DNA were sequenced for TCR beta so that circulating cells and T cell turnover could be tracked. Lymphoprep and SepMate tubes were used to isolate PBMC from blood, and red cell lysis was then performed. DNA from PBMC and sorted T cell subsets was extracted with QIAamp DNA Blood Mini kits.

The chain was built from TRBV7-2 and TRBJ2-1, with no D gene named confidently. The sample here was blood, taken from a patient treated with checkpoint blockade. The TCR comes from a human donor with melanoma. The sequence in DNA is TGTGCCAGCAGCTTCCGGAGATACAATGAGCAGTTCTTC. This translates into CASSFRRYNEQFF.